Below are 18 T cell receptor beta chains sequenced from a single sample in a study of blood T cell repertoires in COVID-19. Generated by immunoSEQ multiplex PCR, the TCRdb table keeps only in-frame clones and is missing some. The sample lists 70,000 or so clones; under 95% were seen once. The sequencing input was peripheral blood. Receptors were obtained from a man aged 50 to 59 with acute or convalescent COVID-19.

The gene calls are TRBV30 and TRBJ1-2, with D uncertain. This CDR3 has 18 amino acids. V lost 4 bases to trimming and J lost 1 base, with 25 bases between them. Germline values: CDR1 GTSNPN, CDR2 SVGIG (reference sequence). As DNA, the CDR3 is TGTGCCTGGATTATGAGCGTAGGAGATGAAAGCCATAACTATGGCTACACCTTC. Amino acid sequence: CAWIMSVGDESHNYGYTF.

This rearrangement joins TRBV2 to TRBJ2-6; D is perhaps TRBD1 (5 bases). V lost 10 bases and J lost 0, with 10 bases in between. CDR1 is SNHLY, CDR2 FYNNEI, per germline. This CDR3 contains 14 residues. The CDR3 protein is CATQQGSGANVLTF. CDR3 coding DNA: TGTGCCACCCAGCAGGGCTCTGGGGCCAACGTCCTGACTTTC.

This chain uses TRBV9 with TRBJ1-4, with TRBD1 matching over 7 bases. Germline V CDR1 and CDR2: SGDLS, YYNGEE. J gave up 0 bases and V 4 bases, and 9 bases lay outside the gene matches. The CDR3 loop spans 17 amino acids. The CDR3 DNA follows: TGTGCCAGCAGCCCCCGACAGGGACAAGCAACTAATGAAAAACTGTTTTTT. Amino acids: CASSPRQGQATNEKLFF.

The rearrangement uses TRBV28 and TRBJ2-2, with a tentative D call TRBD2 (5 bases). Germline V CDR1 and CDR2: MDHEN, SYDVKM. With 5 bases removed from V and 5 bases from J, the gap between germline ends came to 15 bases. This CDR3 contains 15 residues. In DNA, the CDR3 is TGTGCCAGCAGTCCGCCGAATCGGAGGACCGGGGAGCTGTTTTTT. Amino acids: CASSPPNRRTGELFF. The full variable domain, in which reference TRBV28 and TRBJ2-2 provide the parts outside the CDR3, is DVKVTQSSRYLVKRTGEKVFLECVQDMDHENMFWYRQDPGLGLRLIYFSYDVKMKEKGDIPEGYSVSREKKERFSLILESASTNQTSMYLCASSPPNRRTGELFFGEGSRLTVL.

The chain links TRBV15 to TRBJ2-3, with D perhaps matching TRBD2 (5 bases). The V end lost 5 bases, the J end lost 6 bases, and 15 bases lay between the germline ends. The CDR3 has 14 residues. CDR1 and CDR2 (germline): LNHNV, YYDKDF (reference sequence). The chain's CDR3 is CATSPGLDFDTQYF. For the CDR3, the DNA is TGTGCCACCAGCCCTGGACTGGATTTCGATACGCAGTATTTT.

The chain joins TRBV4-1 to TRBJ2-1; 9 bases match TRBD2. Germline lookup yields CDR1 MGHRA and CDR2 YSYEKL. The CDR3 is made up of 15 amino acids. The V segment lost 5 bases and the J segment 4 bases; nucleotides outside the gene matches: 6. The CDR3 sequence: CASSSWTSDYNEQFF. The CDR3 DNA follows: TGCGCCAGCAGCTCTTGGACTAGCGATTACAATGAGCAGTTCTTC.

V and J are TRBV30 and TRBJ1-4; TRBD1 aligns across 8 bases. Germline CDR1 reads GTSNPN; CDR2 reads SVGIG (reference sequence). This CDR3 is 16 amino acids long. The J segment lost 5 bases and the V segment lost 1 base, leaving 9 bases of the junction unmatched. In nucleotides, the CDR3 is TGTGCCTGGAGTGAGGGAGTGGGACAGGCAAATGAAAAACTGTTTTTT. Encoded protein: CAWSEGVGQANEKLFF.

The gene calls are TRBV25-1 and TRBJ2-7; D uncertain. V lost 4 bases and J 5 bases, leaving 15 bases between the germline ends. Germline loops: CDR1 MGHDK, CDR2 SYGVNS. This CDR3 has 14 amino acids. Here the CDR3 DNA reads TGTGCCAGCAGTGTCTTGCTCGAAGCACACGAGCAGTACGTC. Translation: CASSVLLEAHEQYV.

This chain connects TRBV30 to TRBJ2-7; D perhaps matches TRBD2 (7 bases). The CDR3 consists of 18 residues. CDR1 and CDR2 (germline): GTSNPN, SVGIG (reference sequence). The V and J ends lost 2 bases and 2 bases respectively, with 25 bases between them. CDR3 amino acids: CAWSRGRGRALTTYEQYF. CDR3 nucleotide sequence: TGTGCCTGGAGTCGGGGGCGTGGGAGGGCCCTAACCACCTACGAGCAGTACTTC.

The gene calls are TRBV10-2 and TRBJ2-5, with D maybe TRBD1 (7 bases). The CDR3 loop spans 14 amino acids. Germline CDR1 is WSHSY and CDR2 is SAAADI. Trimming left V 3 bases short and J 3 bases short, with 11 bases between. Here the CDR3 reads CASSESRGEETQYF. DNA of the CDR3: TGCGCCAGCAGTGAATCCAGGGGGGAAGAGACCCAGTACTTC.

The V and J genes are TRBV27 and TRBJ1-5; 8 bases match TRBD1. Germline lookup yields CDR1 MNHEY and CDR2 SMNVEV (reference sequence). Trimming cost V 3 bases and J 2 bases; bases outside gene matches: 3. CDR3 size: 15 residues. The CDR3 nucleotides read TGTGCCAGCAGTTTCAGGGGGCAAGGCAATCAGCCCCAGCATTTT. Protein sequence: CASSFRGQGNQPQHF.

V gene TRBV10-2 combines with J gene TRBJ2-7; possibly TRBD2 for D (5 bases). Trimming took 9 bases from V and 3 from J, leaving 18 bases between them. CDR1 and CDR2 from the germline V gene are WSHSY and SAAADI. The CDR3 is made up of 14 amino acids. This chain's CDR3 is CASFSGKPHYEQYF. In DNA form, the CDR3 reads TGCGCCAGTTTTTCCGGGAAGCCCCACTACGAGCAGTACTTC.

V gene TRBV19 combines with J gene TRBJ1-1; 7 positions match TRBD1. The CDR3 is 15 amino acids. Germline trimming cut 7 bases from V and 0 bases from J; bases unmatched to any gene: 8. Germline V gives CDR1 LNHDA, CDR2 SQIVND (reference sequence). The CDR3 DNA reads as TGTGCCAGTACTAAACAGGGGTTTCTGAACACTGAAGCTTTCTTT. Translated: CASTKQGFLNTEAFF.

The chain recombines TRBV19 with TRBJ1-5; TRBD1 aligns across 7 bases. Germline CDR1 reads LNHDA; CDR2 reads SQIVND (reference sequence). V shed 6 bases, J shed 9 bases, and the junction held 11 bases outside the gene matches. This CDR3 has 14 residues. CDR3 sequence reads: CASRADRRIGPQHF. CDR3 DNA sequence: TGTGCCAGTAGGGCGGACAGGAGGATTGGGCCCCAGCATTTT.

In DNA form, the CDR3 reads TGTGCCTGGACGGGGGTCGGCTCTGGAAACACCATATATTTT. It translates to CAWTGVGSGNTIYF. The chain joins TRBV30 to TRBJ1-3; D might be TRBD1 (5 bases). Germline V CDR1 and CDR2: GTSNPN, SVGIG (reference sequence). The CDR3 covers 14 residues. The ends were cut back, 4 bases at V and 0 bases at J, with 10 bases in the middle.

The V call is TRBV7-2, the J call TRBJ2-2; 9 nucleotides agree with TRBD2. Germline lookup yields CDR1 SGHTA and CDR2 FQGNSA. Unmatched junction bases numbered 0, after V lost 3 bases and J lost 1 base. The CDR3 has 15 amino acids. This CDR3 reads CASSFSGGNTGELFF. As DNA, the CDR3 is TGTGCCAGCAGCTTTAGCGGGGGGAACACCGGGGAGCTGTTTTTT. Using reference TRBV7-2 and TRBJ2-2 for the parts outside the CDR3, the full variable domain is GAGVSQSPSNKVTEKGKDVELRCDPISGHTALYWYRQSLGQGLEFLIYFQGNSAPDKSGLPSDRFSAERTGGSVSTLTIQRTQQEDSAVYLCASSFSGGNTGELFFGEGSRLTVL.

The chain combines TRBV27 with TRBJ2-2, with 7 positions matching TRBD2. V trimming: 5 bases; J trimming: 4 bases; junction bases outside the gene matches: 16. The CDR3 sequence is 18 residues long. Germline CDR1 is MNHEY and CDR2 is SMNVEV (reference sequence). The CDR3 region is CASSPRGRDGGSTGELFF. As DNA, the CDR3 is TGTGCCAGCAGTCCCCGTGGTAGGGACGGGGGGAGCACCGGGGAGCTGTTTTTT.

J is TRBJ2-7 and V is TRBV2, with D possibly matching TRBD1 (6 bases). From germline, CDR1 is SNHLY and CDR2 FYNNEI. The CDR3 is 13 amino acids. Trimming took 8 bases from V and 0 from J, leaving 11 bases between them. The CDR3 bases are TGTGCCAGCGGGAGAGGGGGCTCCTACGAGCAGTACGTC. This gives the protein CASGRGGSYEQYV.